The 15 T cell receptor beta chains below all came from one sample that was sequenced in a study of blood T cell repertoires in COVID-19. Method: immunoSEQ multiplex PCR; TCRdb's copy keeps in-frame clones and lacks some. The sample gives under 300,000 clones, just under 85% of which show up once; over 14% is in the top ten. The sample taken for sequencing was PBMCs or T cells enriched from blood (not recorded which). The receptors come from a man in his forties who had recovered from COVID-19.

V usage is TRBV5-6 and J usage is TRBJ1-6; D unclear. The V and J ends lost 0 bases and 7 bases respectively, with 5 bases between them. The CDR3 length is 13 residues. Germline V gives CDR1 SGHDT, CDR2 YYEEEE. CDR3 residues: CASSLGQNSPLHF. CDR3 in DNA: TGTGCCAGCAGCTTGGGACAAAATTCACCCCTCCACTTT.

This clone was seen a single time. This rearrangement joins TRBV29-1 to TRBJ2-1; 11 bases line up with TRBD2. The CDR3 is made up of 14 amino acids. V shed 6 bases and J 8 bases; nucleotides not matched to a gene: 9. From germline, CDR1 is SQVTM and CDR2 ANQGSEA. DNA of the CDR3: TGCAGCGTGGACTCTAGCGGGAGGCAGGATGAGCAGTTCTTC. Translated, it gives CSVDSSGRQDEQFF.

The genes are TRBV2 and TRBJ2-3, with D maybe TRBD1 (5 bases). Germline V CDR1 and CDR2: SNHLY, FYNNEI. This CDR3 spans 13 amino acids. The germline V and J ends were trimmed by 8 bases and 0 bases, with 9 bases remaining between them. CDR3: CASGAASTDTQYF. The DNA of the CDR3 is TGTGCCAGCGGGGCAGCGAGCACAGATACGCAGTATTTT. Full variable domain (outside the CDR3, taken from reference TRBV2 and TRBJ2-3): EPEVTQTPSHQVTQMGQEVILRCVPISNHLYFYWYRQILGQKVEFLVSFYNNEISEKSEIFDDQFSVERPDGSNFTLKIRSTKLEDSAMYFCASGAASTDTQYFGPGTRLTVL.

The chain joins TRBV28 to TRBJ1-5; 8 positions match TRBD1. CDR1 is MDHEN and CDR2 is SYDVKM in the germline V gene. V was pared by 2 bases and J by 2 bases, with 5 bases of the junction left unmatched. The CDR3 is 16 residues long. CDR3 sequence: CASSLRKTGGNQPQHF. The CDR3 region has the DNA TGTGCCAGCAGTTTAAGGAAGACAGGGGGCAATCAGCCCCAGCATTTT.

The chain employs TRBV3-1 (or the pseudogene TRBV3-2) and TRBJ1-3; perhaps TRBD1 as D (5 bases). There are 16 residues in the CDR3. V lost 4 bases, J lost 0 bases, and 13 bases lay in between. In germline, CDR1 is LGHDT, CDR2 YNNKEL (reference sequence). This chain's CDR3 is CASSLGAVGSGNTIYF. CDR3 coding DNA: TGTGCCAGCAGCCTAGGGGCAGTCGGCTCTGGAAACACCATATATTTT.

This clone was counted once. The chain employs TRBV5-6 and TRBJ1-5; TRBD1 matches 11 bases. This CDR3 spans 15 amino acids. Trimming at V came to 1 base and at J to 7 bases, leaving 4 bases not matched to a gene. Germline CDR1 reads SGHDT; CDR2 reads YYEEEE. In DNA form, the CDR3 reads TGTGCCAGCAGCTTGACCCGGGACAGGGGGCAGCCCCAGCATTTT. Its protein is CASSLTRDRGQPQHF. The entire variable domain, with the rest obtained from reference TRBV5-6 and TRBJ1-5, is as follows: DAGVTQSPTHLIKTRGQQVTLRCSPKSGHDTVSWYQQALGQGPQFIFQYYEEEERQRGNFPDRFSGHQFPNYSSELNVNALLLGDSALYLCASSLTRDRGQPQHFGDGTRLSIL.

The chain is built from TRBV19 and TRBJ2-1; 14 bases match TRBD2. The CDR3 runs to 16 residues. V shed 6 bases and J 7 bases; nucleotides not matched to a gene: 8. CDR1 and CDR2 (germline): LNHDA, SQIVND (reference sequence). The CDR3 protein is CASSRRLAGGYNEQFF. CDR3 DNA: TGTGCCAGTAGCCGTCGACTAGCGGGAGGGTATAATGAGCAGTTCTTC.

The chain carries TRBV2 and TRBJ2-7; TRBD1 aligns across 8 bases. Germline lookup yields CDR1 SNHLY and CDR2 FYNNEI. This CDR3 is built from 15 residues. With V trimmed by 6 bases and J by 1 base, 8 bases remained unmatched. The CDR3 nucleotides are TGTGCCAGCAGCGAGGACAGGGAACTGTCCTACGAGCAGTACTTC. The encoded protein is CASSEDRELSYEQYF. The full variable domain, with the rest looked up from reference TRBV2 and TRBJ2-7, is EPEVTQTPSHQVTQMGQEVILRCVPISNHLYFYWYRQILGQKVEFLVSFYNNEISEKSEIFDDQFSVERPDGSNFTLKIRSTKLEDSAMYFCASSEDRELSYEQYFGPGTRLTVT.

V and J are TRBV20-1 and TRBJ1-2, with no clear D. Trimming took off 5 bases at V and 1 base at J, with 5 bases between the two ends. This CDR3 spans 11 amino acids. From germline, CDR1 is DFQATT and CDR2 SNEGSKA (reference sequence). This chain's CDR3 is CSARFNYGYTF. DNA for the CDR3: TGCAGTGCTCGGTTTAACTATGGCTACACCTTC.

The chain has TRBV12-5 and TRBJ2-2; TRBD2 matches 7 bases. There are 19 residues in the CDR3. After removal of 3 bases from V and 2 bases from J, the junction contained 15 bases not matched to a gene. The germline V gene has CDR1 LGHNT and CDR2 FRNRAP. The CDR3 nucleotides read TGTGCTAGTGGTTTCACGCCCAAAGGGAGCGGGACTAACACCGGGGAGCTGTTTTTT. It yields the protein CASGFTPKGSGTNTGELFF. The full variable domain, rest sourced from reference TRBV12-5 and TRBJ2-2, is DARVTQTPRHKVTEMGQEVTMRCQPILGHNTVFWYRQTMMQGLELLAYFRNRAPLDDSGMPKDRFSAEMPDATLATLKIQPSEPRDSAVYFCASGFTPKGSGTNTGELFFGEGSRLTVL.

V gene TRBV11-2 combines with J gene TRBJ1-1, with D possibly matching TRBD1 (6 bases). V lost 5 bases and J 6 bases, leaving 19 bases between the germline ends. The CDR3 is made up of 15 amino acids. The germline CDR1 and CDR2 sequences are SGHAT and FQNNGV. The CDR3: CASSRTGGYVAEAFF. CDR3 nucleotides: TGTGCCAGCAGCAGGACGGGGGGCTACGTCGCTGAAGCTTTCTTT.

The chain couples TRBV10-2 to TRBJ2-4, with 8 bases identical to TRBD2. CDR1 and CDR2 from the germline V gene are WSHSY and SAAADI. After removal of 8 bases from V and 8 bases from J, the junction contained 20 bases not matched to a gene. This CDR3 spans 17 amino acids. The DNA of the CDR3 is TGCGCCAGCCACCGGGATACGGGAGGGAATTGGAAGGACATTCAGTACTTC. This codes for CASHRDTGGNWKDIQYF.

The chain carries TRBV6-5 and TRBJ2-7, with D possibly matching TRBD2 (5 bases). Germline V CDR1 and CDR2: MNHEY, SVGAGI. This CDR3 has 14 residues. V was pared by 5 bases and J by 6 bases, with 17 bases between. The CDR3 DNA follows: TGTGCCAGCAGTCCCGGAAGGCCCGAGGGCGAGCAGTACTTC. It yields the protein CASSPGRPEGEQYF.

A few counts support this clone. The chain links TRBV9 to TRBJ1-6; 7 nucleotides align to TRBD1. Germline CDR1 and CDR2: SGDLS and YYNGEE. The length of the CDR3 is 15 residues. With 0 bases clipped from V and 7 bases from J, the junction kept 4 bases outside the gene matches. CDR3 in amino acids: CASSVAGTANSPLHF. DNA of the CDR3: TGTGCCAGCAGCGTAGCGGGGACAGCGAATTCACCCCTCCACTTT.

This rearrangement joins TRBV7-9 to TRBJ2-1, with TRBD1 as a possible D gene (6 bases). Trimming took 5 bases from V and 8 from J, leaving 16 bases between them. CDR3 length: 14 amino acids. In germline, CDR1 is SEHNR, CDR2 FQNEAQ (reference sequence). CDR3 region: CASSAAGTLDEQFF. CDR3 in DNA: TGTGCCAGCAGCGCAGCCGGGACATTAGATGAGCAGTTCTTC. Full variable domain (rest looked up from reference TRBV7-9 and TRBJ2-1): DTGVSQNPRHKITKRGQNVTFRCDPISEHNRLYWYRQTLGQGPEFLTYFQNEAQLEKSRLLSDRFSAERPKGSFSTLEIQRTEQGDSAMYLCASSAAGTLDEQFFGPGTRLTVL.